The clone carrying this T cell receptor beta chain has at least ten counts. cDNA was made from about 500 ng RNA using alpha and beta constant primers. Separate chain-specific third strand synthesis with multiplexing indices produced the alpha and beta libraries. Using its own MiXCR run on the 5' RACE reads, TCRdb lists one record per CDR3 protein. This table has some 10,000 distinct CDR3 sequences, 5.8% appearing once. The data derive from a study of HIV-infected patients and healthy controls. The repertoire came from unfractionated whole blood and reflected all unsorted peripheral T cells. V lost 4 bases to trimming and J lost 4 bases, with 9 bases between them. The CDR3 runs to 13 residues. The germline CDR1 and CDR2 sequences are SGHTA and FQGNSA.

Input material: blood. This chain connects TRBV7-2 to TRBJ2-3, with TRBD1 as a possible D gene (5 bases). The sequence derives from an adult in good health. The DNA for the CDR3 is TGTGCCAGCAGCTCAGGGATTCCAGATACGCAGTATTTT. It translates to CASSSGIPDTQYF.